The following is a TCR beta chain sequence with its context. This clonotype showed up many times. No cognate antigen has been identified for it. Base qualities are missing; no much larger clone stands one base away. The protocol used for the library was UMI-ligation and nested PCR. To cover both TRBC1 and TRBC2, the beta constant-region primer consisted of an equimolar mix of two oligonucleotides. T4 RNA ligase 1 ligated a single-stranded oligonucleotide carrying the SP2 primer and a 12-nucleotide UMI to the cDNA 3' end. Four rounds of PCR, combining the SP2 primer with nested alpha and beta constant-region primers, were used to amplify the ligated cDNA. The ligation reaction was kept at 16 degrees C for about 19-24 hours. PCR2 was typically performed as a SYBR Green qPCR and was stopped at a predetermined threshold so that over-amplification was prevented. All purifications after the first were performed with Agencourt AMPure XP magnetic beads. Library quantification was done by Qubit, followed by a TapeStation check on which the main peak was expected at around 650 bp. The pooled libraries were sequenced on an Illumina MiSeq using v2 2x251 paired-end kits, which usually yielded roughly 0.95-2.2 million reads per sample. Each sample's library went into the pool at roughly 4 nM, and roughly 5-8% PhiX was added to help with cluster recognition. On the authors' methods: Using tag matching that tolerated one base-pair mismatch, Decombinator assigned V and J genes to FASTQ reads that had been processed by Demultiplexor. By using UMIs, Collapsinator corrected both sequencing errors and the frequency errors caused by PCR heterogeneity. CDR3Translator translated TCRs and extracted CDR3s from the conserved cysteine to the FGXG phenylalanine, flagging non-productive sequences. Gini, Shannon entropy and inverse Simpson indices were calculated on repertoires that had been subsampled to equal numbers of UMI-defined TCRs. Within the linear range, a power law was fitted to clonotype abundance distributions using maximum likelihood. Similar UMI counts, unique TCR numbers and clonal distributions were obtained with the pipeline and with MIGEC on one naive CD8 sample. The repertoires were searched for just under 7,500 CMV-associated CDR3 sequences that had been compiled from VDJdb and a published dataset. TCRdb applied fastp at Q25 and MiXCR to the public reads, then kept only in-frame beta chains. A single entry per CDR3 protein holds the most common genes and DNA from its merged rows. Here the V and J calls rest on TCRdb's processing, not on the authors' analysis. A total of about 90,000 distinct CDR3 sequences appear in this sample, more than 6.5% of them only once. The ten top clones hold 1.6% of the sample.

The sample belongs to a study of naive and memory T cell subsets (dated 2017 in TCRdb). Some background on the complete study: The study applied an open-source, UMI-based TCR alpha and beta sequencing pipeline to sorted naive and memory peripheral blood T cell subsets. The functional CMV T cell responses agreed completely with IgG serology results. RNA was DNase-treated and reverse transcribed with TCR constant-region primers, mostly using SuperScript III.

From the second PCR step onward, the TCR alpha chain libraries and the TCR beta chain libraries were amplified separately. Donor CMV status was determined by IFNgamma production from CD4+ T cells after overnight stimulation of fresh PBMCs with CMV viral lysate. CD4 T cells were positively selected with Miltenyi beads, followed by positive selection of CD8 T cells from the CD4-negative fraction. After staining for CD3, CD4, CD8, CD45RA, CD27 and a live/dead dye, cells were sorted on a BD Aria II into four subsets based on CD45RA and CD27. Blood came from a few healthy volunteers, each fractionated into CD4 and CD8 T cells and then into four differentiation subsets. About 110 ml of peripheral blood was taken from each donor, and PBMC were separated by density-gradient centrifugation on Ficoll-Paque PLUS. The sorted cells were lysed in RLT buffer, after which RNA was extracted using a Qiagen RNeasy kit and kept at -80 degrees C.

Overall study results and their limits: TCR abundance followed a power law whose exponent differed between naive and memory subsets but was consistent across the three individuals. A clonotype was defined as a single alpha or beta chain sequence rather than as a paired alpha/beta receptor. Once error correction was done, more than 95% of naive TCR sequences showed up just once, which made the naive abundance distributions much steeper than those of the memory subsets. No ground truth was available to validate the repertoire findings for the naive and memory subsets. In both CD4 and CD8 cells, a rise in Gini index and a fall in Shannon and inverse Simpson diversity were observed from naive through CM, EM and EMRA. RNA-based TCR counts may be influenced by expression changes linked to T cell activation and differentiation.

From its cysteine to its phenylalanine, the CDR3 spans 15 amino acids. Left in the record is the CDR3 DNA by itself, 45 bases read in frame from the first base. CDR1 and CDR2 were assigned from the germline V gene as SGHTA and FQGTGA. Trimming accounts for 1 base at V and 11 bases at J, while the number of junction bases matched to no gene is 8. Sequencing input: central memory CD4+ T cells from blood. The cell subset or site label of this sample denotes: central memory, CD45RA- CD27+. This chain joins TRBV7-3 to TRBJ2-1, with TRBD2 identical over 10 junction bases. This clonotype was obtained from a human donor in good health. CDR3 region: CASSLKLAGPRKQFF. The DNA is as follows: TGTGCCAGCAGCTTAAAACTAGCGGGACCCCGAAAGCAGTTCTTC.